Listed below are T cell receptor beta chains from one sample, sequenced in a study of blood T cell repertoires in COVID-19. Assay: immunoSEQ multiplex PCR; the TCRdb copy retains only in-frame clones and omits some. This table holds 110,000 or so clones, 65% to 85% found once. Sequencing input: peripheral blood. The receptors originated from a man aged 50 to 59 with acute or convalescent COVID-19. Both conserved end residues are part of each CDR3. The order of the fields is CDR3 length, V gene, J gene, clone size, D gene, CDR3 DNA, CDR3 protein. The D gene is left open where the match is weak. Rows may omit the clone size; those that give it use once, few, many or a size class.

18	TRBV7-9	TRBJ1-4	NA	NA	TGTGCCAGCAGCTTAGGACGGCTTAGGGGTTCAACTAATGAAAAACTGTTTTTT	CASSLGRLRGSTNEKLFF
17	TRBV5-1	TRBJ2-1	NA	TRBD2	TGCGCCAGCAGTGTCCAACCGGGCCCCGGGGGGGGCAATGAGCAGTTCTTC	CASSVQPGPGGGNEQFF
15	TRBV4-1	TRBJ1-1	few	NA	TGCGCCAGCAGCCAAGCCCATTCGGCGGGGACTGAAGCTTTCTTT	CASSQAHSAGTEAFF
14	TRBV5-1	TRBJ2-3	NA	TRBD1	TGCGCCAGCAGTTGGACAGGGGGCGCAGATACGCAGTATTTT	CASSWTGGADTQYF
16	TRBV9	TRBJ1-2	once	NA	TGTGCCAGCAGCGTGGCGGAGGGGAAGCCTAACTATGGCTACACCTTC	CASSVAEGKPNYGYTF
16	TRBV5-1	TRBJ2-3	once	TRBD1	TGCGCCAGCAGCTTGCAGGGGGCAAGGGGCACAGATACGCAGTATTTT	CASSLQGARGTDTQYF
13	TRBV6-6	TRBJ1-2	NA	NA	TGTGCCAGCAGTTCCCTAGAGGGCTATGGCTACACCTTC	CASSSLEGYGYTF
16	TRBV4-2	TRBJ2-7	NA	NA	TGTGCCAGCAGCCAAGGAGGTGGACTTCCCTCCTACGAGCAGTACTTC	CASSQGGGLPSYEQYF
16	TRBV10-1	TRBJ1-2	NA	TRBD1	TGCGCCAGCAGTGAGCCCCAGGGGGAGCCAGTCGATGGCTACACCTTC	CASSEPQGEPVDGYTF
17	TRBV19	TRBJ2-1	once	NA	TGTGCCAGTAGTATAGGGCTAGTCACACCTACCTACAATGAGCAGTTCTTC	CASSIGLVTPTYNEQFF
14	TRBV27	TRBJ1-3	NA	NA	TGTGCCAGCAGCTACGCGGGCGGCGGAAACACCATATATTTT	CASSYAGGGNTIYF
14	TRBV5-5	TRBJ1-1	NA	NA	TGTGCCAGCAGCCTGGCGGGGGGATACACTGAAGCTTTCTTT	CASSLAGGYTEAFF
15	TRBV2	TRBJ1-2	NA	NA	TGTGCCAGCAGTGAGTTGCGTACTATAGACTATGGCTACACCTTC	CASSELRTIDYGYTF
14	TRBV10-3	TRBJ1-2	NA	NA	TGTGCCACCCAGGGGACGGCGCCTAACTATGGCTACACCTTC	CATQGTAPNYGYTF
13	TRBV11-2	TRBJ1-1	NA	NA	TGTGCCAGCAGCGCGGACAGGAACACTGAAGCTTTCTTT	CASSADRNTEAFF
14	TRBV28	TRBJ1-5	NA	NA	TGTGCCAGCAGCCCCGTAGGGGGCAATCAGCCCCAGCATTTT	CASSPVGGNQPQHF
15	TRBV11-3	TRBJ2-7	NA	TRBD1	TGTGCCAGCAGCCCGACCGGGACAGGCTTCTACGAGCAGTACTTC	CASSPTGTGFYEQYF
13	TRBV24-1	TRBJ1-2	NA	NA	TGTGCCACCAGTCTTCAGGGCGTGGGTGGCTACACCTTC	CATSLQGVGGYTF
14	TRBV10-1	TRBJ2-5	NA	NA	TGCGCCAGCAGTGCTGTTAGGGGACAAGAGACCCAGTACTTC	CASSAVRGQETQYF
13	TRBV18	TRBJ1-2	NA	TRBD1	TGTGCCAGCTCACCGGGACAGGTCTATGGCTACACCTTC	CASSPGQVYGYTF
13	TRBV12-5	TRBJ1-5	NA	NA	TGTGCTAGTGGTCTAACGGTACAGGGGCCCCAGCATTTT	CASGLTVQGPQHF
14	TRBV4-2	TRBJ2-2	NA	TRBD2	TGTGCCAGCAGCCGAGCGGGGGGTGGCGGGGAGCTGTTTTTT	CASSRAGGGGELFF